This T cell receptor (beta chain) was recovered during a study of blood T cell repertoires in COVID-19. Study-level information: Specimens from acute and convalescent COVID-19 originated in the United States, Italy and Spain.

The CDR3 is 14 residues long. Deletions cut 10 bases from V and 0 bases from J, with 13 bases between. CDR1 and CDR2 (germline): LNHDA, SQIVND (reference sequence). In the original analysis: It was from reference gene primer amplification that nucleated cell counts were estimated. Here immunoSEQ multiplex PCR was the method, and the copy in TCRdb shows in-frame clones only, minus some. V, J and clone size were drawn from that table, and D and trimming were deduced from the DNA. The sample has about 200,000 clones; around 85% are singletons. The chain combines TRBV19 with TRBJ1-5; D gene uncertain. This clonotype was obtained from a woman aged 70-85 years with acute or convalescent COVID-19. The specimen was peripheral blood. CDR3: CATMAVYSNQPQHF. CDR3 bases: TGTGCCACCATGGCGGTCTATAGCAATCAGCCCCAGCATTTT.